This T cell receptor beta chain was captured by sequencing in a study of shared clonotypes between healthy human individuals. The DNA input per sorted-subset replicate PCR was roughly 180 ng, corresponding to tens of thousands of T cell genomes. Assay: immunoSEQ multiplex PCR; the TCRdb copy retains only in-frame clones and omits some. The sample includes over 1.4 million clones, roughly 95% of them seen just once. V trimming: 6 bases; J trimming: 6 bases; junction bases outside the gene matches: 9. Germline V gene lookup returns CDR1 MNHEY and CDR2 SVGAGI. The length of the CDR3 is 14 residues. The chain joins TRBV6-5 to TRBJ2-3, with 7 bases matching TRBD1. Specimen: naive CD4+ T cells sorted from blood. Described subset: CD45RA+ positively selected. The origin of this receptor is a man aged 25-45 years in good health. CDR3 region: CASRKTGVEDTQYF. The CDR3 nucleotides are TGTGCCAGCAGAAAAACAGGGGTCGAGGATACGCAGTATTTT.